The clone carrying this TCR beta chain was observed a handful of times. The CDR3 loop spans 14 amino acids. With 0 bases removed from V and 6 bases from J, the gap between germline ends came to 9 bases. The germline CDR1 and CDR2 sequences are MNHEY and SMNVEV (reference sequence). This specimen belongs to a study of shared clonotypes between healthy human individuals. Study background: Donors were a couple of women and a few men aged 18 to 49.

Method: immunoSEQ multiplex PCR; TCRdb's copy keeps in-frame clones and lacks some. In the table there are about 490,000 clones, roughly 78% of which are singletons. The J gene is TRBJ2-1, the V gene TRBV27; unclear D gene. What was sequenced was PBMCs. The receptor was isolated from a middle-aged woman in good health. Some clones in this sample may be carry-over from other donors' samples. The CDR3 loop is CASSLSRRSNEQFF. The CDR3 coding sequence is TGTGCCAGCAGTTTATCTCGGCGGAGCAATGAGCAGTTCTTC.